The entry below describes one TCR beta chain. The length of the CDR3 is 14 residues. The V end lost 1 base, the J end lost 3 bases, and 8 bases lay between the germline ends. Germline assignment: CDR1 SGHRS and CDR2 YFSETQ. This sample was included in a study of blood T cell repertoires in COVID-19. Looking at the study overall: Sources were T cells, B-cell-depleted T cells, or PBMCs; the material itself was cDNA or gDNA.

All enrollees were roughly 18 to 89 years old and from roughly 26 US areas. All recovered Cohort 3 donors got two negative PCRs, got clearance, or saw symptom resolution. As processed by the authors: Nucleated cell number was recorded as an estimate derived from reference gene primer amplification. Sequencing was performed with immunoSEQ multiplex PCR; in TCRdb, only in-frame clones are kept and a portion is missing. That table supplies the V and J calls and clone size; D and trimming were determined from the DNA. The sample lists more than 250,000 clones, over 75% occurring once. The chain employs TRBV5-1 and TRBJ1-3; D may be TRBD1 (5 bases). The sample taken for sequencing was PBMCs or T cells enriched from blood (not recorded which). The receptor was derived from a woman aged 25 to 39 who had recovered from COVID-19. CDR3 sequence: CASSLSGYGNTIYF. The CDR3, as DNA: TGCGCCAGCAGCTTGTCAGGGTATGGAAACACCATATATTTT.